One and the same sample provided the 20 T cell receptor beta chains below, sequenced in a study of cytomegalovirus exposure and HLA in healthy donors. Produced via immunoSEQ multiplex PCR; TCRdb's table is partial and in-frame only. Seen here are around 200,000 clones, about 80% observed once, and the top ten hold 2.5% to 3%. Sequenced input: PBMCs. These receptors came from a woman aged 18-29 years in good health and CMV-seropositive.

CDR3 sequence reads: CATSRDLAGSTDTQYF. CDR3 bases: TGTGCCACCAGCAGAGATCTAGCGGGTAGCACAGATACGCAGTATTTT. This chain links TRBV15 with TRBJ2-3; 8 positions agree with TRBD2. Germline V gene lookup returns CDR1 LNHNV and CDR2 YYDKDF (reference sequence). This CDR3 is 16 amino acids long. Losses at the gene ends were 0 bases for V and 0 bases for J; bases not matched to a gene: 2.

The rearrangement uses TRBV15 and TRBJ2-3, with D possibly TRBD2 on 7 matching bases. Germline V gene sequence: CDR1 LNHNV, CDR2 YYDKDF (reference sequence). The CDR3 is made up of 14 amino acids. The ends were cut back, 8 bases at V and 6 bases at J, with 18 bases in the middle. As DNA, the CDR3 is TGTGCCACCGGGGAGGGGGTCGATAGTGATACGCAGTATTTT. Translating it yields CATGEGVDSDTQYF.

The chain joins TRBV28 to TRBJ2-1, with 7 bases matching TRBD1. With 5 bases clipped from V and 0 bases from J, the junction kept 4 bases outside the gene matches. Per germline, CDR1 MDHEN and CDR2 SYDVKM. CDR3 length: 15 amino acids. CDR3 protein: CASSTTGRSYNEQFF. The CDR3, as DNA: TGTGCCAGCAGTACGACAGGGCGCTCCTACAATGAGCAGTTCTTC.

This chain links TRBV6-1 with TRBJ2-7, with a tentative D call TRBD2 (6 bases). V lost 6 bases, J lost 5 bases, and 20 bases lay in between. CDR3 length: 15 amino acids. Germline loops: CDR1 MNHNS, CDR2 SASEGT. The chain's CDR3 is CASRSWRGSSNEQYF. The CDR3 DNA follows: TGTGCCAGCAGATCATGGCGGGGTAGTAGTAACGAGCAGTACTTC.

The rearrangement uses TRBV18 and TRBJ2-7, with D possibly TRBD1 on 5 matching bases. The V end lost 3 bases, the J end lost 6 bases, and 9 bases lay between the germline ends. The CDR3 is 12 amino acids. The germline V gene has CDR1 KGHSH and CDR2 LQKENI. DNA of the CDR3: TGTGCCAGCTCACCGGACACTGGCGAGCAGTACTTC. This codes for CASSPDTGEQYF. Based on the CDR3 plus reference TRBV18 and TRBJ2-7, the full variable domain is NAGVMQNPRHLVRRRGQEARLRCSPMKGHSHVYWYRQLPEEGLKFMVYLQKENIIDESGMPKERFSAEFPKEGPSILRIQQVVRGDSAAYFCASSPDTGEQYFGPGTRLTVT.

The chain couples TRBV11-3 to TRBJ2-2, with D perhaps matching TRBD1 (5 bases). CDR1 and CDR2 from the germline V gene are SGHNT and YENEEA. The length of the CDR3 is 14 residues. V gave up 0 bases and J gave up 3 bases, with 5 bases separating them. The CDR3 DNA reads as TGTGCCAGCAGCTTAGACAGGGACACCGGGGAGCTGTTTTTT. This codes for CASSLDRDTGELFF.

This chain uses TRBV9 with TRBJ2-2; 10 bases are shared with TRBD2. The CDR3 is 15 residues long. Germline V gene sequence: CDR1 SGDLS, CDR2 YYNGEE. With 4 bases clipped from V and 4 bases from J, the junction kept 4 bases outside the gene matches. The CDR3 sequence: CASSSVAGGTGELFF. CDR3 in DNA: TGTGCCAGCAGCTCAGTAGCGGGGGGCACCGGGGAGCTGTTTTTT.

The chain joins TRBV18 to TRBJ2-1; D gene unclear. Between the trimmed V and J ends, which lost 5 bases and 2 bases, there was a span of 13 bases. Germline V gives CDR1 KGHSH, CDR2 LQKENI. CDR3 size: 15 residues. The CDR3 protein is CASSRSTVPYNEQFF. For the CDR3, the DNA is TGTGCCAGCTCAAGGTCAACAGTCCCCTACAATGAGCAGTTCTTC.

V usage is TRBV6-1 and J usage is TRBJ1-2, with 9 bases that match TRBD1. V lost 8 bases, J lost 8 bases, and 6 bases stayed unmatched. The CDR3 consists of 12 residues. Germline CDR1 reads MNHNS; CDR2 reads SASEGT. The CDR3 DNA reads as TGTGCCAGCCTGGGACAGGGTGCGGGCTACACCTTC. Amino acid sequence: CASLGQGAGYTF.

V and J are TRBV4-2 and TRBJ2-7, with 10 bases identical to TRBD2. In germline, CDR1 is LGHNA, CDR2 YNFKEQ. V shed 6 bases and J 2 bases; nucleotides not matched to a gene: 7. CDR3 size: 15 residues. In DNA, the CDR3 is TGTGCCAGCAGGGCCGGGACTAGCGCAGCCTACGAGCAGTACTTC. Translation: CASRAGTSAAYEQYF.

The V call is TRBV19, the J call TRBJ2-5; tentative D call: TRBD2 (5 bases). From germline, CDR1 is LNHDA and CDR2 SQIVND (reference sequence). There are 13 residues in the CDR3. Between the trimmed V and J ends, which lost 7 bases and 4 bases, there was a span of 13 bases. CDR3 in amino acids: CASTTGGGETQYF. The CDR3 coding sequence is TGTGCCAGTACCACCGGTGGAGGAGAGACCCAGTACTTC.

V and J are TRBV4-3 and TRBJ2-7; D possibly corresponds to TRBD2 (6 bases). The length of the CDR3 is 15 residues. Per the germline V gene, CDR1 is LGHNA and CDR2 is YSLEER. The ends were cut back, 0 bases at V and 4 bases at J, with 13 bases in the middle. The CDR3 sequence is CASSQDGGGPYEQYF. DNA for the CDR3: TGCGCCAGCAGCCAAGATGGGGGAGGACCATACGAGCAGTACTTC.

The rearrangement uses TRBV12-5 and TRBJ2-7, with D possibly matching TRBD2 (7 bases). V gave up 4 bases and J gave up 5 bases, with 15 bases separating them. Germline CDR1 reads LGHNT; CDR2 reads FRNRAP. This CDR3 is built from 14 residues. CDR3 nucleotides: TGTGCTAGTGGTTCTGGGGGGGCAAAAGACGAGCAGTACTTC. This sequence encodes CASGSGGAKDEQYF.

The chain employs TRBV4-1 and TRBJ1-6; tentatively, D is TRBD1 (5 bases). Trimming took 0 bases from V and 0 from J, leaving 18 bases between them. The CDR3 consists of 20 residues. From germline, CDR1 is MGHRA and CDR2 YSYEKL. The DNA of the CDR3 is TGCGCCAGCAGCCAAGATGTTCGACAGTTACTTAGCTCCTATAATTCACCCCTCCACTTT. As protein: CASSQDVRQLLSSYNSPLHF.

The gene calls are TRBV5-8 and TRBJ1-1, with D unclear. The CDR3 spans 16 residues. Trimming removed 4 bases from V and 0 bases from J, with 16 bases in between. Germline CDR1 is SGHTS and CDR2 is YDEGEE. As DNA, the CDR3 is TGTGCCAGCAGCCCGACGGTTCGACTAATGAACACTGAAGCTTTCTTT. Translation gives CASSPTVRLMNTEAFF.

The sample holds one count of this clone. This chain joins TRBV11-1 and TRBJ2-2, with TRBD1 as a possible D gene (5 bases). CDR3 length: 15 residues. Per the germline V gene, CDR1 is SGHAT and CDR2 is FQDESV (reference sequence). V was cut by 6 bases and J by 4 bases, with 15 bases left in between. As DNA, the CDR3 is TGTGCCAGCAGTAGGGCCGCAGGGCCCACCGGGGAGCTGTTTTTT. As protein: CASSRAAGPTGELFF. Full variable domain (missing parts from reference TRBV11-1 and TRBJ2-2): EAEVAQSPRYKITEKSQAVAFWCDPISGHATLYWYRQILGQGPELLVQFQDESVVDDSQLPKDRFSAERLKGVDSTLKIQPAELGDSAMYLCASSRAAGPTGELFFGEGSRLTVL.

The chain links TRBV6-1 to TRBJ2-7, with 8 bases that match TRBD1. Trimming took 6 bases from V and 8 from J; bases not matched to a gene: 6. The CDR3 spans 12 residues. Germline V gene sequence: CDR1 MNHNS, CDR2 SASEGT. This CDR3 is CASRPGQGQQYF. CDR3 coding DNA: TGTGCCAGCAGACCTGGACAGGGCCAGCAGTACTTC.

This clone was counted a few times. The rearrangement uses TRBV6-1 and TRBJ1-2, with D unresolved. The germline V gene encodes CDR1 MNHNS and CDR2 SASEGT. Deletions cut 1 base from V and 4 bases from J, with 4 bases between. CDR3 length equals 12 residues. DNA for the CDR3: TGTGCCAGCAGTGAAGACACCTATGGCTACACCTTC. It encodes CASSEDTYGYTF.

This clone was seen just once. The V and J genes are TRBV15 and TRBJ1-1; maybe TRBD1 (6 bases). The V gene lost 0 bases and the J gene lost 5 bases, with 16 bases spanning the gap. Germline CDR1 and CDR2: LNHNV and YYDKDF (reference sequence). The CDR3 consists of 16 residues. The CDR3, as DNA: TGTGCCACCAGCAGAGATTTGGGCAGGGGTAGGACTGAAGCTTTCTTT. Translation gives CATSRDLGRGRTEAFF.

This chain connects TRBV7-2 to TRBJ2-7, with D tentatively TRBD1 (6 bases). Germline V gives CDR1 SGHTA, CDR2 FQGNSA. Trimming shortened V by 3 bases and J by 0 bases, and 12 bases separated the two germline ends. The CDR3 runs 15 residues. The CDR3 protein is CASSFSGESSYEQYF. CDR3 sequence (DNA): TGTGCCAGCAGCTTCTCAGGGGAGAGCTCCTACGAGCAGTACTTC.